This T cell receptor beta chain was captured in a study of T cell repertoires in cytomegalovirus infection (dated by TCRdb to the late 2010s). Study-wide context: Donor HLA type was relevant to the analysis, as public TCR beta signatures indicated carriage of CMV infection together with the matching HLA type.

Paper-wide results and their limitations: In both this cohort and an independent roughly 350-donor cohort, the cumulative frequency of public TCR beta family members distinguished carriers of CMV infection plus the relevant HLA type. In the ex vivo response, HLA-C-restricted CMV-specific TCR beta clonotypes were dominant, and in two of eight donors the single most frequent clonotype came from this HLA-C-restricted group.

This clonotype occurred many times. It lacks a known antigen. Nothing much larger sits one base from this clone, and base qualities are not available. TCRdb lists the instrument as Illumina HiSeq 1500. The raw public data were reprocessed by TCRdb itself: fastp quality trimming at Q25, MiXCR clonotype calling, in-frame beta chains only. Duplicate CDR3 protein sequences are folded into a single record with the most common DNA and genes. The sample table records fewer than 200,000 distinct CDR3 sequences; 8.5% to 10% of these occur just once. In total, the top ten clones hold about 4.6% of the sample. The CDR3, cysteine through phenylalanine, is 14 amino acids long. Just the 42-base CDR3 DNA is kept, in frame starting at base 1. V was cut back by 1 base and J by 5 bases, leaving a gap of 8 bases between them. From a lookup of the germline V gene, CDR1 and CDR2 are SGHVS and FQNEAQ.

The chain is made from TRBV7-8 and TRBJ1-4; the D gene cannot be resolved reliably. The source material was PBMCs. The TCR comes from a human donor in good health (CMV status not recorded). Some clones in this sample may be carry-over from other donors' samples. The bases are TGTGCCAGCAGCTTAGTTGGTGGGAATGAAAAACTGTTTTTT. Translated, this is CASSLVGGNEKLFF.